Below are 25 T cell receptor beta chains sequenced from a single sample in a study of T cells in Graves' hyperthyroidism and ophthalmopathy (dated by TCRdb to 2018 to 2020). Libraries were built with multiplex PCR. The data were produced on an Illumina HiSeq 2000. Amplification of TCR beta CDR3 regions was carried out from RNA transcripts. The TCR CDR3 was subjected to a first round of RT-PCR using the HTBI primer set and the Qiagen OneStep RT-PCR kit. Through fastp at Q25 and MiXCR, TCRdb rebuilt clones from the public reads, retaining in-frame beta chains. Each entry merges the rows of one CDR3 protein and shows their most common DNA and genes. This sample has around 190,000 distinct CDR3 sequences in its table, and about a sixth of those were observed once. The ten largest clones take up around 52% of the sample. The specimen was blood. The source of these receptors is a woman aged 45-59 years with Graves' hyperthyroidism.

In its sample, this clonotype was seen many times. The V and J genes are TRBV6-1 and TRBJ2-1; weak D call: TRBD2 (5 bases). This CDR3 has 16 amino acids. Germline assignment: CDR1 MNHNS and CDR2 SASEGT. Trimming stripped 5 bases from V and 0 bases from J, with 14 bases between. The CDR3 sequence: CASSTGLTLSYNEQFF. The CDR3 DNA is TGTGCCAGCAGTACTGGACTGACACTCTCCTACAATGAGCAGTTCTTC.

This sequence joins TRBV3-1 and TRBJ2-5, with D tentatively TRBD2 (5 bases). V was clipped by 5 bases and J by 5 bases, with 9 bases between them. Germline V lookup: CDR1 LGHDT, CDR2 YNNKEL (reference sequence). The CDR3 covers 12 residues. The chain's CDR3 is CASSEGAETQYF. CDR3 bases: TGTGCCAGCAGCGAGGGCGCGGAGACCCAGTACTTC.

This clonotype was observed many times. The V call is TRBV11-2, the J call TRBJ2-3; perhaps TRBD2 as D (7 bases). The germline V gene encodes CDR1 SGHAT and CDR2 FQNNGV. Trimming left V 8 bases short and J 3 bases short, with 12 bases between. This CDR3 contains 13 residues. Written as DNA, the CDR3 is TGTGCCAGCGCCGGGGGGACAACAGATACGCAGTATTTT. Encoded protein: CASAGGTTDTQYF.

This clonotype was picked up a small number of times. The rearrangement links TRBV6-1 to TRBJ1-2; D is uncertain. Germline V gives CDR1 MNHNS, CDR2 SASEGT. Deletions cut 11 bases from V and 2 bases from J, with 18 bases between. The CDR3 length is 14 residues. The CDR3, as DNA: TGTGCCGGCTTTTCCCCCAAGGGAAACTATGGCTACACCTTC. This sequence encodes CAGFSPKGNYGYTF.

This clonotype appeared many times. The chain combines TRBV20-1 with TRBJ2-1; unclear D gene. Germline CDR1 DFQATT, CDR2 SNEGSKA (reference sequence). Trimming took off 3 bases at V and 7 bases at J, with 10 bases between the two ends. CDR3 length equals 12 residues. The CDR3 loop is CSARRQLNEQFF. CDR3 bases: TGCAGTGCTAGGCGGCAGCTAAATGAGCAGTTCTTC.

In its sample, this clonotype was seen once. This sequence may be a read error, since a much larger clone differs from it by one base. V is TRBV5-1 and J is TRBJ2-7, with 8 bases lining up with TRBD2. Germline V gene data show CDR1 as SGHRS and CDR2 as YFSETQ. After removal of 7 bases from V and 0 bases from J, the junction contained 12 bases not matched to a gene. The CDR3 spans 16 residues. CDR3 in amino acids: CASGRTRGGTSYEQYF. The CDR3 DNA sequence: TGCGCCAGCGGCCGCACCCGGGGGGGCACCTCCTACGAGCAGTACTTC.

This clonotype has ten or more counts. The chain has TRBV2 and TRBJ2-5; 8 bases agree with TRBD2. Germline CDR1 reads SNHLY; CDR2 reads FYNNEI. V lost 7 bases, J lost 1 base, and 8 bases stayed unmatched. The length of the CDR3 is 15 residues. CDR3 residues: CASNGVAGPQETQYF. CDR3 sequence (DNA): TGTGCCAGCAACGGAGTAGCGGGACCCCAAGAGACCCAGTACTTC.

The chain employs TRBV14 and TRBJ2-3, with 7 nucleotides matching TRBD1. The germline V gene encodes CDR1 SGHDN and CDR2 FVKESK. The V and J ends lost 0 bases and 3 bases, in that order; junction bases with no gene match: 6. This CDR3 is built from 16 residues. The CDR3 here is CASSQDNTGVTDTQYF. CDR3 sequence (DNA): TGTGCCAGCAGCCAAGATAATACAGGGGTAACAGATACGCAGTATTTT.

This clonotype showed up many times. In nucleotides, the CDR3 is TGTGCCAGCAGCTTAGGACTAGCGGGAGGGCCCCCCTACAATGAGCAGTTCTTC. This encodes CASSLGLAGGPPYNEQFF. The chain uses TRBV7-3 and TRBJ2-1, with 15 bases aligning to TRBD2. Germline CDR1 and CDR2: SGHTA and FQGTGA. The ends lost 2 bases at V and 2 bases at J; junction bases unmatched: 4. The length of the CDR3 is 18 residues.

The sample holds a few counts of this clonotype. The CDR3 region has the DNA TGTGCCACCAGCAGAGTAGGTTCACCCCTCCACTTT. Encoded protein: CATSRVGSPLHF. The chain employs TRBV15 and TRBJ1-6; D unresolved. Trimming shortened V by 1 base and J by 9 bases, and 4 bases separated the two germline ends. The V gene's germline CDR1 is LNHNV and CDR2 YYDKDF (reference sequence). The CDR3 is made up of 12 amino acids.

This clonotype has ten or more counts. V and J are TRBV27 and TRBJ1-1; no firm D call. The V and J ends lost 2 bases and 5 bases respectively, with 12 bases between them. The CDR3 has 14 residues. CDR1 and CDR2 from the germline V gene are MNHEY and SMNVEV (reference sequence). The CDR3 DNA reads TGTGCCAGCAGTTTAAAAAGCGGGTCTACTGAAGCTTTCTTT. The encoded protein is CASSLKSGSTEAFF.

In its sample, this clonotype was seen many times. DNA of the CDR3: TGTGCCAGCAGCCCCCGTGGGGATCCGGCCTACAATGAGCAGTTCTTC. This codes for CASSPRGDPAYNEQFF. J is TRBJ2-1 and V is TRBV13, with D unclear. This CDR3 comprises 16 residues. The germline V gene encodes CDR1 PRHDT and CDR2 FYEKMQ (reference sequence). V dropped 5 bases and J dropped 2 bases, with 16 bases sitting between them.

This clonotype was recorded a few times. The V gene is TRBV19, the J gene TRBJ1-5; the match to TRBD1 covers 7 bases. With 1 base clipped from V and 2 bases from J, the junction kept 2 bases outside the gene matches. The CDR3 has 15 amino acids. CDR1 is LNHDA and CDR2 is SQIVND in the germline V gene (reference sequence). CDR3 in amino acids: CASSIGGQGNQPQHF. CDR3 nucleotides: TGTGCCAGTAGTATAGGAGGACAGGGCAATCAGCCCCAGCATTTT.

This chain joins TRBV28 and TRBJ1-3; the D is unclear. The CDR3 is made up of 12 amino acids. Germline CDR1 MDHEN, CDR2 SYDVKM. Trimming took 3 bases from V and 4 from J, leaving 4 bases between them. CDR3 coding DNA: TGTGCCAGCAGTTTCGGCGGAAACACCATATATTTT. Amino acids: CASSFGGNTIYF. The whole variable domain, remainder taken from reference TRBV28 and TRBJ1-3, is DVKVTQSSRYLVKRTGEKVFLECVQDMDHENMFWYRQDPGLGLRLIYFSYDVKMKEKGDIPEGYSVSREKKERFSLILESASTNQTSMYLCASSFGGNTIYFGEGSWLTVV.

There are many counts of this clonotype. V and J are TRBV10-1 and TRBJ1-5; D perhaps matches TRBD1 (5 bases). Trimming removed 5 bases from V and 4 bases from J, with 9 bases in between. This CDR3 spans 13 amino acids. The V gene's germline CDR1 is WNHNN and CDR2 SYGVQD (reference sequence). CDR3: CASSIAGNQPQHF. CDR3 nucleotide sequence: TGCGCCAGCAGTATAGCAGGGAATCAGCCCCAGCATTTT.

This clonotype was recorded at least ten times. The CDR3 loop is CASSPPIAGDLSYEQYF. Here the CDR3 DNA reads TGTGCCAGCTCACCACCGATTGCAGGGGACCTCTCCTACGAGCAGTACTTC. This chain links TRBV18 with TRBJ2-7; maybe TRBD1 (6 bases). The CDR3 has 17 residues. Trimming pared 0 bases from V and 0 bases from J, leaving 15 bases between. The germline V gene has CDR1 KGHSH and CDR2 LQKENI.

This clonotype has a count of ten or more. This rearrangement joins TRBV2 to TRBJ1-1, with D possibly TRBD1 on 5 matching bases. Germline V CDR1 and CDR2: SNHLY, FYNNEI. V lost 6 bases and J lost 0, with 20 bases in between. The CDR3 length is 17 residues. CDR3 residues: CASRGVKSVLMNTEAFF. DNA of the CDR3: TGTGCCAGCAGGGGGGTTAAGAGTGTTTTAATGAACACTGAAGCTTTCTTT.

The genes are TRBV11-2 and TRBJ2-1; 7 bases align to TRBD2. The germline V gene has CDR1 SGHAT and CDR2 FQNNGV. The length of the CDR3 is 17 residues. V dropped 7 bases and J dropped 1; count of bases not matched to a gene: 13. The CDR3 DNA sequence: TGTGCCAGCAACAAGCGGGCTAGCGGAACTTCCTACAATGAGCAGTTCTTC. It codes for CASNKRASGTSYNEQFF.

Ten or more counts support this clonotype. This chain uses TRBV11-2 with TRBJ2-1; 15 bases are shared with TRBD2. The V segment lost 4 bases and the J segment 2 bases; nucleotides outside the gene matches: 3. The germline CDR1 and CDR2 sequences are SGHAT and FQNNGV. CDR3 length equals 17 residues. As DNA, the CDR3 is TGTGCCAGCAGCTGGACTAGCGGGAGGGCCACCTACAATGAGCAGTTCTTC. Amino acid sequence: CASSWTSGRATYNEQFF.

This clonotype was found a few times. The chain is built from TRBV5-1 and TRBJ1-1; no definite D call. The V and J ends lost 4 bases and 1 base respectively, with 11 bases between them. CDR3 size: 14 residues. Germline-derived CDR1 and CDR2 are SGHRS and YFSETQ. The CDR3 sequence is CASSPWSKNTEAFF. The CDR3 DNA follows: TGCGCCAGCAGCCCCTGGTCCAAGAACACTGAAGCTTTCTTT.

This clonotype was seen many times. The chain carries TRBV15 and TRBJ1-5; TRBD1 is a possible D gene (5 bases). The V gene's germline CDR1 is LNHNV and CDR2 YYDKDF (reference sequence). This CDR3 is 13 amino acids long. The V and J ends lost 8 bases and 6 bases respectively, with 14 bases between them. The CDR3 region has the DNA TGTGCCACCGGGGGAAGGTCGCTTCAGCCCCAGCATTTT. Its translation: CATGGRSLQPQHF.

This clonotype occurred a few times. The V call is TRBV28, the J call TRBJ2-6; 8 bases are shared with TRBD1. CDR1 and CDR2 from the germline V gene are MDHEN and SYDVKM. Trimming removed 6 bases from V and 9 bases from J; junction bases left unmatched: 16. The CDR3 extends over 17 amino acids. The CDR3 protein is CASRNGQGRLSVNVLTF. The CDR3 bases are TGTGCCAGCAGGAATGGACAGGGCCGTCTCTCGGTCAACGTCCTGACTTTC.

In its sample, this clonotype was seen a few times. The chain carries TRBV20-1 and TRBJ2-5; 8 bases line up with TRBD1. The junction had 7 bases not matched to a gene; V was cut back by 3 bases and J by 4 bases. Germline V gene data show CDR1 as DFQATT and CDR2 as SNEGSKA (reference sequence). The CDR3 is 14 residues long. The CDR3 DNA is TGCAGTGCTAGGAAACCGACAGGGGCAGAGACCCAGTACTTC. This encodes CSARKPTGAETQYF.

V and J are TRBV3-1 and TRBJ1-3; D is unclear. CDR3 length: 12 amino acids. The germline CDR1 and CDR2 sequences are LGHDT and YNNKEL (reference sequence). Trimming took off 4 bases at V and 11 bases at J, with 12 bases between the two ends. CDR3 DNA sequence: TGTGCCAGCAGCCCCAATGGGCCAGCCATATATTTT. Its protein product is CASSPNGPAIYF. The full variable domain, rest sourced from reference TRBV3-1 and TRBJ1-3, is DTAVSQTPKYLVTQMGNDKSIKCEQNLGHDTMYWYKQDSKKFLKIMFSYNNKELIINETVPNRFSPKSPDKAHLNLHINSLELGDSAVYFCASSPNGPAIYFGEGSWLTVV.

This clonotype was recorded many times. This chain links TRBV2 with TRBJ1-4; 7 bases are a match to TRBD1. The CDR3 extends over 15 amino acids. Germline V gives CDR1 SNHLY, CDR2 FYNNEI. V shed 6 bases, J shed 6 bases, and the junction held 10 bases outside the gene matches. The CDR3 sequence is CASRDRSLEDEKLFF. In DNA form, the CDR3 reads TGTGCCAGCAGGGACAGGTCATTGGAGGATGAAAAACTGTTTTTT.